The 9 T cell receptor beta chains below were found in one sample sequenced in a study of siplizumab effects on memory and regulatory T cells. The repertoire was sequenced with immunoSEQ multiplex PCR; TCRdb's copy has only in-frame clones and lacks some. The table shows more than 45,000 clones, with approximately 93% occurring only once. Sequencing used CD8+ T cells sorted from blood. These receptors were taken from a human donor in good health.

CDR3 in amino acids: CAATSGNEQFF. The CDR3, as DNA: TGTGCCGCGACTAGCGGCAATGAGCAGTTCTTC. The rearrangement links TRBV6-5 to TRBJ2-1, with 9 bases lining up with TRBD2. The CDR3 is made up of 11 amino acids. Unmatched junction bases numbered 2, after V lost 11 bases and J lost 6 bases. CDR1 is MNHEY, CDR2 SVGAGI, per germline.

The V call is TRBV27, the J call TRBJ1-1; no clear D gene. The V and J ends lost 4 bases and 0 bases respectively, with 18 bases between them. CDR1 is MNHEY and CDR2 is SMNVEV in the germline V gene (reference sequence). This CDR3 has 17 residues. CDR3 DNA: TGTGCCAGCAGTTCTCAAGGGAGCCTTATCCTGAACACTGAAGCTTTCTTT. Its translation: CASSSQGSLILNTEAFF.

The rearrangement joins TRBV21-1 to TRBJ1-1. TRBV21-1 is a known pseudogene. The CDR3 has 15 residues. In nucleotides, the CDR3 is TGTGCCAGCAGCGACCTACCTAGGCTGAACACTGAAGCTTTCTTT. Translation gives CASSDLPRLNTEAFF.

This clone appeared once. The chain's CDR3 is CASSAQTGGYTGELFF. DNA for the CDR3: TGTGCCAGCAGCGCACAGACAGGGGGCTACACCGGGGAGCTGTTTTTT. This chain joins TRBV5-6 and TRBJ2-2; 10 nucleotides match TRBD1. Germline assignment: CDR1 SGHDT and CDR2 YYEEEE. This CDR3 is 16 amino acids long. Germline trimming cut 4 bases from V and 3 bases from J; bases unmatched to any gene: 6.

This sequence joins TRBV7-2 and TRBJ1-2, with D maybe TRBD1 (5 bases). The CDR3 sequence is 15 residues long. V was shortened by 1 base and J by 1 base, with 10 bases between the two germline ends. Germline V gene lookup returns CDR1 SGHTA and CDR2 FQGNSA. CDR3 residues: CASSLDRTLNYGYTF. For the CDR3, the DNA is TGTGCCAGCAGCTTAGATCGGACACTTAACTATGGCTACACCTTC.

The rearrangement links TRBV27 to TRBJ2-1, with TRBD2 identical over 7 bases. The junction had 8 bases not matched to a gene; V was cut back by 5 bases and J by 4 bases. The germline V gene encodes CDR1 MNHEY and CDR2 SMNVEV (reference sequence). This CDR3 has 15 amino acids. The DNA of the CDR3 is TGTGCCAGCAGTCCAGGGTCTAGCGGATACAATGAGCAGTTCTTC. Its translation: CASSPGSSGYNEQFF.

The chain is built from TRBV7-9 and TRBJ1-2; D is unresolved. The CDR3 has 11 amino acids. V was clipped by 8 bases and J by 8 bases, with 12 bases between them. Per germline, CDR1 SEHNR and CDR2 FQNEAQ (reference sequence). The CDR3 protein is CASHSPSGYTF. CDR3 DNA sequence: TGTGCCAGCCACAGTCCGTCCGGCTACACCTTC.

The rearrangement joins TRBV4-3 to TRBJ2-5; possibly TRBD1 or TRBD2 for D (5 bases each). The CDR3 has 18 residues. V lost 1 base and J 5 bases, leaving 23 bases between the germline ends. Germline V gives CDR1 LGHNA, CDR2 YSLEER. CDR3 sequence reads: CASSQVAWGDYTSETQYF. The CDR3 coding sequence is TGCGCCAGCAGCCAAGTGGCCTGGGGCGACTACACAAGCGAGACCCAGTACTTC.

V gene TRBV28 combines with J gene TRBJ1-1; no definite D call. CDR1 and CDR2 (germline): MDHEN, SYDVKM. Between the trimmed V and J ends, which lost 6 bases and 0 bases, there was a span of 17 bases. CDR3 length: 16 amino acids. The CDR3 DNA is TGTGCCAGCAGCCGACCAGAGAAATACTTGAACACTGAAGCTTTCTTT. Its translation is CASSRPEKYLNTEAFF.